This T cell receptor beta chain originates from a study of low-dose radiotherapy and immunotherapy resistance in tumors. About the study: Cyclophosphamide went in intravenously at 200 mg/m2 every two weeks, one day before radiation and immunotherapy.

TRAV- and TRBV-specific primers were used for first-strand cDNA, which covered alpha and beta chains. The TCRs were subjected to amplification over around 19 PCR cycles employing a constant-region primer in conjunction with a V-primer adapter. MiXCR was run by TCRdb on the reads, yielding one entry per CDR3 protein. The sample has approximately 91,000 distinct CDR3 sequences, 20% to 25% seen once. The CDR3 extends over 13 amino acids. V was shortened by 4 bases and J by 7 bases, with 13 bases between the two germline ends. Germline V gene lookup returns CDR1 PRHDT and CDR2 FYEKMQ (reference sequence). Time point specified: after trial treatment. Treatment indicated: LDRT plus nivolumab, ipilimumab, low-dose cyclophosphamide and aspirin (RACIN trial).

The starting material was PBMCs, obtained after low-dose radiotherapy plus immunotherapy. This chain connects TRBV13 to TRBJ2-5, with D possibly being TRBD2 (6 bases). This receptor was obtained from a female donor with ovarian cancer. The CDR3 sequence is CASSSTGVGTQYF. In DNA, the CDR3 is TGTGCCAGCAGCTCTACGGGGGTTGGGACCCAGTACTTC.